These T cell receptor beta chains were read from a single sample in a study of T cell changes during pregnancy in multiple sclerosis. Only in-frame clones appear in the TCRdb table, and some are missing; sequencing was by immunoSEQ multiplex PCR. The repertoire holds 40,000 to 45,000 clones, 89% seen once, with roughly 1.1% in the top ten. The sequencing used CD4+ T cells from peripheral blood mononuclear cells, collected in the first trimester of pregnancy. The source is a female donor with multiple sclerosis, enrolled in a pregnancy study. Both conserved end residues are part of each CDR3. The D gene is left open where the match is weak. Rows may omit the clone size; those that give it use once, few, many or a size class.

clone size: NA
J gene: TRBJ1-1
D gene: TRBD1
V gene: TRBV5-1
CDR3 DNA: TGCGCCAGCAGCATGAGCGGGACAGGGGGCACTGAAGCTTTCTTT
CDR3 protein: CASSMSGTGGTEAFF

clone size: once
J gene: TRBJ1-1
D gene: NA
V gene: TRBV29-1
CDR3 DNA: TGCAGCGAATTACAGGGATTGAACACTGAAGCTTTCTTT
CDR3 protein: CSELQGLNTEAFF

clone size: NA
J gene: TRBJ2-7
D gene: TRBD2
V gene: TRBV28
CDR3 DNA: TGTGCCAGCAGATCTAGCGGGGCCAGCTCCTACGAGCAGTACTTC
CDR3 protein: CASRSSGASSYEQYF

clone size: NA
J gene: TRBJ2-1
D gene: TRBD1
V gene: TRBV5-1
CDR3 DNA: TGCGCCAGCAGCTTGGTGTCAGGGGGCCTCAATGAGCAGTTCTTC
CDR3 protein: CASSLVSGGLNEQFF

clone size: NA
J gene: TRBJ1-4
D gene: NA
V gene: TRBV18
CDR3 DNA: TGTGCCAGCTCACCCGCAGGGAATGAAAAACTGTTTTTT
CDR3 protein: CASSPAGNEKLFF

clone size: NA
J gene: TRBJ1-1
D gene: NA
V gene: TRBV6-5
CDR3 DNA: TGTGCCAGCAGTTACACTCTAAACACTGAAGCTTTCTTT
CDR3 protein: CASSYTLNTEAFF

clone size: NA
J gene: TRBJ1-2
D gene: TRBD1
V gene: TRBV10-3
CDR3 DNA: TGTGCCATCAGTGTACAACAGGGGATGGATGGCTACACCTTC
CDR3 protein: CAISVQQGMDGYTF

clone size: NA
J gene: TRBJ1-5
D gene: NA
V gene: TRBV28
CDR3 DNA: TGTGCCAGCAGTTTTACAGCGGGCAATCAGCCCCAGCATTTT
CDR3 protein: CASSFTAGNQPQHF

clone size: NA
J gene: TRBJ2-1
D gene: TRBD2
V gene: TRBV19
CDR3 DNA: TGTGCCAGTAGCAGGACTAGCGGGGAGCCTTACAATGAGCAGTTCTTC
CDR3 protein: CASSRTSGEPYNEQFF

clone size: NA
J gene: TRBJ2-1
D gene: NA
V gene: TRBV5-1
CDR3 DNA: TGCGCCAGCAGCTTCGCCGACAACGACAATGAGCAGTTCTTC
CDR3 protein: CASSFADNDNEQFF

clone size: NA
J gene: TRBJ1-1
D gene: TRBD1
V gene: TRBV19
CDR3 DNA: TGTGCCAGTAGTCCCCTGGACAGGGGCCGAGGGGCTTTCTTT
CDR3 protein: CASSPLDRGRGAFF

clone size: once
J gene: TRBJ2-7
D gene: TRBD2
V gene: TRBV7-8
CDR3 DNA: TGTGCCAGCAGCTTAGGAGTGGCAGGCGGGGGGAACGAGCAGTACTTC
CDR3 protein: CASSLGVAGGGNEQYF

clone size: NA
J gene: TRBJ1-3
D gene: NA
V gene: TRBV7-2
CDR3 DNA: TGTGCCAGCAGCGGTGACAGGTCGGCGGGAAACACCATATATTTT
CDR3 protein: CASSGDRSAGNTIYF

clone size: NA
J gene: TRBJ1-5
D gene: TRBD1
V gene: TRBV2
CDR3 DNA: TGTGCCAGCAGGTTAACAGGGGCCCCTGGACAACCCCAGCATTTT
CDR3 protein: CASRLTGAPGQPQHF

clone size: NA
J gene: TRBJ2-1
D gene: TRBD2
V gene: TRBV5-5
CDR3 DNA: TGTGCCAGCACCCCTATACCGGGGGGAAGCCGCAAAGAGCAGTTCTTC
CDR3 protein: CASTPIPGGSRKEQFF

clone size: NA
J gene: TRBJ1-1
D gene: NA
V gene: TRBV5-1
CDR3 DNA: TGCGCCAGCAGCCCCGAACAGGTGTCGACTGAAGCTTTCTTT
CDR3 protein: CASSPEQVSTEAFF

clone size: NA
J gene: TRBJ2-1
D gene: TRBD2
V gene: TRBV28
CDR3 DNA: TGTGCCAGCAGTGTACTAGCGGGAGGGGGAGTGAATGAGCAGTTCTTC
CDR3 protein: CASSVLAGGGVNEQFF

clone size: NA
J gene: TRBJ2-5
D gene: TRBD1
V gene: TRBV7-2
CDR3 DNA: TGTGCCAGCAGCCTATACAGGGGGATTGAAGAGACCCAGTACTTC
CDR3 protein: CASSLYRGIEETQYF

clone size: NA
J gene: TRBJ2-7
D gene: TRBD1
V gene: TRBV5-1
CDR3 DNA: TGCGCCAGCAGACACGGACAGGGGGAGGACGAGCAGTACTTC
CDR3 protein: CASRHGQGEDEQYF

clone size: NA
J gene: TRBJ2-1
D gene: TRBD2
V gene: TRBV5-4
CDR3 DNA: TGTGCCAGCAGCCCCGGGACTAGGGTTTACAATGAGCAGTTCTTC
CDR3 protein: CASSPGTRVYNEQFF

clone size: few
J gene: TRBJ1-5
D gene: NA
V gene: TRBV4-1
CDR3 DNA: TGCGCCAGCAGCCAAGTTAGTAGCAATCAGCCCCAGCATTTT
CDR3 protein: CASSQVSSNQPQHF

clone size: NA
J gene: TRBJ2-2
D gene: TRBD1
V gene: TRBV5-1
CDR3 DNA: TGCGCCAGCAGCCCGAGACAGGGTTGGGGCACCGGGGAGCTGTTTTTT
CDR3 protein: CASSPRQGWGTGELFF

clone size: NA
J gene: TRBJ1-5
D gene: NA
V gene: TRBV4-1
CDR3 DNA: TGCGCCAGCAGCCCTTGGCAAAATAGCAATCAGCCCCAGCATTTT
CDR3 protein: CASSPWQNSNQPQHF

clone size: NA
J gene: TRBJ2-7
D gene: TRBD2
V gene: TRBV18
CDR3 DNA: TGTGCCAGCTCACCGTCTAGCGGGAGCTACGAGCAGTACTTC
CDR3 protein: CASSPSSGSYEQYF

clone size: NA
J gene: TRBJ1-5
D gene: TRBD1
V gene: TRBV18
CDR3 DNA: TGTGCCAGCTCACGTGGACAGGGGAGTCAGCCCCAGCATTTT
CDR3 protein: CASSRGQGSQPQHF

clone size: NA
J gene: TRBJ2-7
D gene: NA
V gene: TRBV5-4
CDR3 DNA: TGTGCCAGCAGTCCCTCCGGGACACTAACCTACGAGCAGTACTTC
CDR3 protein: CASSPSGTLTYEQYF

clone size: NA
J gene: TRBJ2-5
D gene: NA
V gene: TRBV5-8
CDR3 DNA: TGTGCCAGCAGCCCCTTGGTGCAGGGTCAAGAGACCCAGTACTTC
CDR3 protein: CASSPLVQGQETQYF

clone size: NA
J gene: TRBJ1-2
D gene: NA
V gene: TRBV7-3
CDR3 DNA: TGTGCCAGCAGCTTAAACGGGGATGGTGGTGGCTACACCTTC
CDR3 protein: CASSLNGDGGGYTF

clone size: NA
J gene: TRBJ2-7
D gene: TRBD1
V gene: TRBV6-5
CDR3 DNA: TGTGCCAGCCGGGACAGGGGCCACGAGCAGTACTTC
CDR3 protein: CASRDRGHEQYF

clone size: NA
J gene: TRBJ1-4
D gene: TRBD1
V gene: TRBV11-2
CDR3 DNA: TGTGCCAGCAGCCGGGGACAGGGAAATGAAAAACTGTTTTTT
CDR3 protein: CASSRGQGNEKLFF

clone size: NA
J gene: TRBJ2-1
D gene: TRBD2
V gene: TRBV28
CDR3 DNA: TGTGCCAGCAGTTCCAGCCTTCTAGCGGGAGGTATCAATGAGCAGTTCTTC
CDR3 protein: CASSSSLLAGGINEQFF

clone size: NA
J gene: TRBJ2-7
D gene: NA
V gene: TRBV29-1
CDR3 DNA: TGCAGCGTCCGCACCCGGGACTTCTCCTACGAGCAGTACTTC
CDR3 protein: CSVRTRDFSYEQYF

clone size: NA
J gene: TRBJ1-2
D gene: NA
V gene: TRBV11-2
CDR3 DNA: TGTGCCAGCAGCTCCTCCCACATATACTATGGCTACACCTTC
CDR3 protein: CASSSSHIYYGYTF

clone size: NA
J gene: TRBJ2-6
D gene: NA
V gene: TRBV6-5
CDR3 DNA: TGTGCCAGCAGTTACGGGCGGGCGGGGGCCAACGTCCTGACTTTC
CDR3 protein: CASSYGRAGANVLTF

clone size: NA
J gene: TRBJ2-3
D gene: NA
V gene: TRBV4-1
CDR3 DNA: TGCGCCAGCAGCCCGACCACGGCGGCCCGGACAGATACGCAGTATTTT
CDR3 protein: CASSPTTAARTDTQYF

clone size: NA
J gene: TRBJ2-5
D gene: NA
V gene: TRBV7-2
CDR3 DNA: TGTGCCAGCAGCTTAGCCGCGGAGACCCAGTACTTC
CDR3 protein: CASSLAAETQYF

clone size: NA
J gene: TRBJ2-5
D gene: NA
V gene: TRBV5-1
CDR3 DNA: TGCGCCAGCAGCTTGGAGCTAGCTAAAGAGACCCAGTACTTC
CDR3 protein: CASSLELAKETQYF

clone size: NA
J gene: TRBJ1-1
D gene: TRBD1
V gene: TRBV28
CDR3 DNA: TGTGCCAGCATACAACAGGGGAGGGAAGCTTTCTTT
CDR3 protein: CASIQQGREAFF

clone size: NA
J gene: TRBJ2-1
D gene: NA
V gene: TRBV5-1
CDR3 DNA: TGCGCCAGCAGCGGGGGACACCCCTACAATGAGCAGTTCTTC
CDR3 protein: CASSGGHPYNEQFF

clone size: NA
J gene: TRBJ2-5
D gene: NA
V gene: TRBV7-8
CDR3 DNA: TGTGCCAGCAGCTTAGATGAGGCGGAGACCCAGTACTTC
CDR3 protein: CASSLDEAETQYF